A selection of T cell receptor beta chains follows, all from one sample in a study of shared clonotypes between healthy human individuals. The protocol was immunoSEQ multiplex PCR, while the TCRdb copy is restricted to in-frame clones and leaves out a portion. The sample includes millions of clones, under 95% seen only once; the top ten take under 2%. The source material was naive CD8+ T cells from PBMCs. The source is a young man in good health. Some clones in this sample may be carry-over from other donors' samples. Each CDR3 is given with its conserved first and last residue. Fields, in order: D gene, V gene, J gene, clone size, CDR3 DNA, CDR3 protein. The D gene is left open where the match is weak. Not every row has a clone size; where given, it reads once, few, many or a size class.

>.|TRBV19|TRBJ1-1|.
TGTGCCAGTATTGGGGATGGGAACACTGAAGCTTTCTTT
CASIGDGNTEAFF
>.|TRBV7-9|TRBJ2-5|.
TGTGCCAGCAGCTTAGGCGGTACAGGGGAGACCCAGTACTTC
CASSLGGTGETQYF
>TRBD1|TRBV7-9|TRBJ2-1|.
TGTGCCACCGAGGGGGGGACAGGGGACAATGAGCAGTTCTTC
CATEGGTGDNEQFF
>TRBD2|TRBV2|TRBJ2-1|.
TGTGCCAGCAGTGAAGCTAGCGGGACTGGCAATGAGCAGTTCTTC
CASSEASGTGNEQFF
>.|TRBV11-2|TRBJ2-6|.
TGTGCCAGCAGTCCTCTTCGGGGTCCCCCTGGGGCCAACGTCCTGACTTTC
CASSPLRGPPGANVLTF
>.|TRBV10-3|TRBJ2-1|.
TGTGCCATCAGTGAGTCTGGGGTGAGTGAGCAGTTCTTC
CAISESGVSEQFF
>.|TRBV9|TRBJ2-2|.
TGTGCCAGCAGTCGGGACCTCAGTGATAGCGGGGAGCTGTTTTTT
CASSRDLSDSGELFF
>TRBD2|TRBV4-1|TRBJ2-1|.
TGCGCCAGCAGCCAAGGGTCTGGGACTAGGGCCTACAATGAGCAGTTCTTC
CASSQGSGTRAYNEQFF
>.|TRBV4-2|TRBJ1-3|.
TGTGCCAGCAGCCAAGACAGGGACCTGTTCTCTGGAAACACCATATATTTT
CASSQDRDLFSGNTIYF
>TRBD2|TRBV2|TRBJ2-5|.
TGTGCCAGCAGTGTAGCGGGCTCAGAGACCCAGTACTTC
CASSVAGSETQYF
>TRBD2|TRBV30|TRBJ2-1|.
TGTGCCTGGATGGTACACCCCGGGCTAGCGGGAGAATTGTCCTACAATGAGCAGTTCTTC
CAWMVHPGLAGELSYNEQFF
>.|TRBV10-2|TRBJ2-1|.
TGCGCCAGCAGACAGTGGGGCGGGACGGACAATGAGCAGTTCTTC
CASRQWGGTDNEQFF
>TRBD2|TRBV11-2|TRBJ2-5|.
TGTGCCAGCAGCCCGAGGACTAGCGGGGCCCAAGAGACCCAGTACTTC
CASSPRTSGAQETQYF
>.|TRBV27|TRBJ2-1|.
TGTGCCAGCAGTCCCTCCCTCGGGGCCTACAATGAGCAGTTCTTC
CASSPSLGAYNEQFF
>.|TRBV6-7|TRBJ1-1|few
TGTGCCAGCAGTTACCCCCCAGGGCAGGTAGTGAACACTGAAGCTTTCTTT
CASSYPPGQVVNTEAFF
>TRBD1|TRBV13|TRBJ1-2|.
TGTGCCAGCAGCACACAGGGGGCGCAAGACTATGGCTACACCTTC
CASSTQGAQDYGYTF
>.|TRBV28|TRBJ1-2|.
TGTGCCAGCTTCGCTTTCGATGGCTACACCTTC
CASFAFDGYTF
>.|TRBV11-2|TRBJ1-2|.
TGTGCCAGCAGCTTAGAGGCAGGGATCGTCTCGAACTATGGCTACACCTTC
CASSLEAGIVSNYGYTF
>.|TRBV5-1|TRBJ2-7|.
TGCGCCAGCAGCCCGTGGGGAGGACGGGGCTCCTACGAGCAGTACTTC
CASSPWGGRGSYEQYF
>TRBD2|TRBV7-9|TRBJ2-7|.
TGTGCCAGCAGCTGGACTAGCGGGAACAACGAGCAGTACTTC
CASSWTSGNNEQYF
>.|TRBV5-6|TRBJ2-2|.
TGTGCCAGCAGCTTGGGGCTCGGGGAGCTGTTTTTT
CASSLGLGELFF
>.|TRBV29-1|TRBJ2-1|once
TGCAGCGTTGCGGACCATTATTACAATGAGCAGTTCTTC
CSVADHYYNEQFF
>.|TRBV13|TRBJ2-1|.
TGTGCCAGCAGCTCCGGGACTTCCTATGAGCAGTTCTTC
CASSSGTSYEQFF
>.|TRBV27|TRBJ1-2|.
TGTGCCAGCAGTTCGCCCCGTCGGGATGGCTACACCTTC
CASSSPRRDGYTF
>.|TRBV9|TRBJ2-5|.
TGTGCCAGCAGCCCACCTCAGGCGAGGAGCGGGGAGACCCAGTACTTC
CASSPPQARSGETQYF
>.|TRBV4-1|TRBJ1-1|many
TGCGCCAGCAGCCACTCCGGCACTGAAGCTTTCTTT
CASSHSGTEAFF
>.|TRBV5-4|TRBJ1-2|few
TGTGCCAGCAGCTTGTACAAGAACTATGGCTACACCTTC
CASSLYKNYGYTF
>.|TRBV7-8|TRBJ2-3|.
TGTGCCAGCAGCCCCAAATGGGGGCGACAGGTCACAGATACGCAGTATTTT
CASSPKWGRQVTDTQYF
>.|TRBV14|TRBJ1-2|once
TGTGCCAGCAGCCAAGATGACAGACTACCCTATGGCTACACCTTC
CASSQDDRLPYGYTF
>.|TRBV20-1|TRBJ2-7|.
TGCAGTGCACCTAGGTCCTACGAGCAGTACTTC
CSAPRSYEQYF
>TRBD2|TRBV29-1|TRBJ2-7|.
TGCAGCGTGGGACTAGTACCCGAGCAGTACTTC
CSVGLVPEQYF
>.|TRBV28|TRBJ1-4|.
TGTGCCAGCAGCCCTACGACAGGCACTAATGAAAAACTGTTTTTT
CASSPTTGTNEKLFF
>.|TRBV9|TRBJ2-7|.
TGTGCCAGCAGCCGAACCGGGACACTCTCCTACGAGCAGTACTTC
CASSRTGTLSYEQYF
>.|TRBV5-6|TRBJ1-2|.
TGTGCCAGCAGCTTGGCAGGGGTATTCGATGGCTACACCTTC
CASSLAGVFDGYTF
>.|TRBV29-1|TRBJ2-1|.
TGCAGCGGCGGGCCGGACAAAGAGTACAATGAGCAGTTCTTC
CSGGPDKEYNEQFF
>TRBD1|TRBV7-8|TRBJ2-3|.
TGTGCCAGCAGCCCCCACCACCAGGGGGCCTTCACAGATACGCAGTATTTT
CASSPHHQGAFTDTQYF
>.|TRBV29-1|TRBJ2-3|.
TGCAGCGCCGCGACAGAATCTAGCACAGATACGCAGTATTTT
CSAATESSTDTQYF
>TRBD2|TRBV7-2|TRBJ2-7|.
TGTGCCAGCAGCTTAGGACTAGCGGGAGGATCGGGTGAGCAGTACTTC
CASSLGLAGGSGEQYF
>.|TRBV29-1|TRBJ2-7|.
TGCAGCGTGAGGGTGGGCTACGAGCAGTACTTC
CSVRVGYEQYF
>.|TRBV11-2|TRBJ1-4|.
TGTGCCAGCAGCTTATCCATAAACAGGGTTGCAACTAATGAAAAACTGTTTTTT
CASSLSINRVATNEKLFF
>.|TRBV27|TRBJ2-6|.
TGTGCCAGCAGTTTCAGCCACCAGAGCTCTGGGGCCAACGTCCTGACTTTC
CASSFSHQSSGANVLTF
>TRBD2|TRBV6-4|TRBJ2-2|.
TGTGCCAGCAGAGATAGCGGGAGCGGTACCGGGGAGCTGTTTTTT
CASRDSGSGTGELFF
>.|TRBV30|TRBJ2-7|.
TGTGCCTGGATCCCGCAGGGCGGGCTTCGCTACGAGCAGTACTTC
CAWIPQGGLRYEQYF
>.|TRBV19|TRBJ2-7|.
TGTGCCAGTAGTATTTTGACAGAGAGCTCCTACGAGCAGTACTTC
CASSILTESSYEQYF
>.|TRBV5-8|TRBJ1-2|.
TGTGCCAGCAGCTTGGAGGGGAACCCCAGGGATGGCTACACCTTC
CASSLEGNPRDGYTF
>TRBD2|TRBV6-5|TRBJ2-1|.
TGTGCCAGCAGTTACGCGACTAGCGGGCTGGACAATGAGCAGTTCTTC
CASSYATSGLDNEQFF
>.|TRBV19|TRBJ2-7|.
TGTGCCAGTAGTATAACAGGGACAACTTTTTACGAGCAGTACTTC
CASSITGTTFYEQYF
>.|TRBV7-9|TRBJ2-7|.
TGTGCCAGCAGCTCCGTAAAGGGGTACGAGCAGTACTTC
CASSSVKGYEQYF
>.|TRBV7-9|TRBJ2-1|.
TGTGCCAGCAGCTTAGGCAGAGGGGTTTACAATGAGCAGTTCTTC
CASSLGRGVYNEQFF